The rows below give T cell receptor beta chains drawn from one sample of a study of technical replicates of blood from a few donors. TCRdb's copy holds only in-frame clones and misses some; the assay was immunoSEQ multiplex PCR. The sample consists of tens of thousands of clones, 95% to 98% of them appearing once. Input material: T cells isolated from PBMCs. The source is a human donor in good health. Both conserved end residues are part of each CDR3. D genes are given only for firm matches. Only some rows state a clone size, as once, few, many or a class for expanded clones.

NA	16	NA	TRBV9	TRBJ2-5	TGTGCCAGCAGCGCACCATCCCCGGGGGGCAAGGAGACCCAGTACTTC	CASSAPSPGGKETQYF
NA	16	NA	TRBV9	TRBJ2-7	TGTGCCAGCAGCGTAGCCAGTGCGGGATATACCTACGAGCAGTACTTC	CASSVASAGYTYEQYF
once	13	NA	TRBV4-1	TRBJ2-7	TGCGCCAGCAGCCATGGCGGGAACTACGAGCAGTACTTC	CASSHGGNYEQYF
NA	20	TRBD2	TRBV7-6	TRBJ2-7	TGTGCCAGCAGCTTAGCGACGGACGCTTTGACTACTAGCGGGATCTACGAGCAGTACTTC	CASSLATDALTTSGIYEQYF
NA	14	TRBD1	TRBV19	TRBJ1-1	TGTGCCAGTACCGTCCAGGGGGCTGGGACTGAAGCTTTCTTT	CASTVQGAGTEAFF
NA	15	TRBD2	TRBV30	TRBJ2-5	TGTGCCTGGAGTGTACGGCTAGCGGGAGGGGGGGCCCAGTACTTC	CAWSVRLAGGGAQYF
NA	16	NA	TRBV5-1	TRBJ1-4	TGCGCCACCCTCTTACAATACAGGGTGGTGGGGGAAAAACTGTTTTTT	CATLLQYRVVGEKLFF
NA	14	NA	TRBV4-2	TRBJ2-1	TGTGCCAGCAGCCCCAGCAGCGTTTACAATGAGCAGTTCTTC	CASSPSSVYNEQFF
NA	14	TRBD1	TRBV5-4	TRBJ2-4	TGTGCCAGCAGCCCCACAGGGGCGGAAAACATTCAGTACTTC	CASSPTGAENIQYF
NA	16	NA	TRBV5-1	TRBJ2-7	TGCGCCAGCAGCTTGGACCTCCTTCGGAGCTCCTACGAGCAGTACTTC	CASSLDLLRSSYEQYF
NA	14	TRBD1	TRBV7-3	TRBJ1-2	TGTGCCAGCAGCGGGACAGGGTTGAACTATGGCTACACCTTC	CASSGTGLNYGYTF
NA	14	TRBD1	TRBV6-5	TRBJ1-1	TGTGCCAGCAGTTATCCGGGACAGGGCTTTGAAGCTTTCTTT	CASSYPGQGFEAFF
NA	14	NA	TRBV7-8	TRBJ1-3	TGTGCCAGCAGCTTAGATACTGAAGGAAACACCATATATTTT	CASSLDTEGNTIYF
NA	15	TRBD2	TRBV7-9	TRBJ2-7	TGTGCCAGCAGCCGGGGGACTAGCGGGATTAACGAGCAGTACTTC	CASSRGTSGINEQYF
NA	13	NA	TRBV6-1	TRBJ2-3	TGTGCCAGCAGAGACAGGTTAACAGATACGCAGTATTTT	CASRDRLTDTQYF
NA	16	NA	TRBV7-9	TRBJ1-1	TGTGCCAGCAGCTTTCCCAAAAATTATATGAGCACTGAAGCTTTCTTT	CASSFPKNYMSTEAFF
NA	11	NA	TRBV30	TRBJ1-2	TGTGCCTGGGGCACCAACTATGGCTACACCTTC	CAWGTNYGYTF
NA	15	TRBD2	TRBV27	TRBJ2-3	TGTGCCAGCAGTTTGATTAGCGGGAGTGTAGATACGCAGTATTTT	CASSLISGSVDTQYF
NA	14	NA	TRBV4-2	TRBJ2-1	TGTGCCAGTGGGGCGCAGAAGAGAAGGGATGAGCAGTTCTTC	CASGAQKRRDEQFF
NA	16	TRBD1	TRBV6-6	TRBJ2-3	TGTGCCAGCAGTTTCCGCCGGGACAGCGGTTCTGATACGCAGTATTTT	CASSFRRDSGSDTQYF
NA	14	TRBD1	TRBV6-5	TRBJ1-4	TGTGCCAGCAGTTACTCGAGGGGGCACGAAAAACTGTTTTTT	CASSYSRGHEKLFF
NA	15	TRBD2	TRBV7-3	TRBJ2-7	TGTGCCAGCAGCTTAAGTAGCGGGAGCTTCTACGAGCAGTACTTC	CASSLSSGSFYEQYF
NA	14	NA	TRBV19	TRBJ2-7	TGTGCCAGTATTTCAGCAGGGGTCTACTACGAGCAGTACTTC	CASISAGVYYEQYF
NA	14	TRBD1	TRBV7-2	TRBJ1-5	TGTGCCAGCAGCGGGGACAGGGGCGGCCAGCCCCAGCATTTT	CASSGDRGGQPQHF
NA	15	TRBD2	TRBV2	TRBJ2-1	TGTGCCAGCAGTGAAGAACTAGCGGGATTCAATGAGCAGTTCTTC	CASSEELAGFNEQFF
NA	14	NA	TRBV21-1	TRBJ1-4	TGTGCCACCAGAATATTTGGACTCAATGAAAAACTGTTTTTT	CATRIFGLNEKLFF
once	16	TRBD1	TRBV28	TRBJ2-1	TGTGCCAGCAGTCCGCCTCCCGGGACAGTATACAATGAGCAGTTCTTC	CASSPPPGTVYNEQFF
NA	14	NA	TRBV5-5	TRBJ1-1	TGTGCCAGCAGCTTGGCCCCCTATGGCACTGAAGCTTTCTTT	CASSLAPYGTEAFF
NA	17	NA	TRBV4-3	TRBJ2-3	TGCGCCAGCAGCCAAGAAGCCCTACCGCTCCGGGCAGATACGCAGTATTTT	CASSQEALPLRADTQYF
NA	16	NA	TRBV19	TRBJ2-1	TGTGCCAGTAGTATAGTAAGCCGGGAGACTTTAGGGGAGCAGTTCTTC	CASSIVSRETLGEQFF
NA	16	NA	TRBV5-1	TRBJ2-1	TGCGCCAGCAGCGAATCGCGAGGCGGGATTTACAATGAGCAGTTCTTC	CASSESRGGIYNEQFF
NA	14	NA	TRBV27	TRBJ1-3	TGTGCCAGCAGTTTAAGCCTACAGGGAAACACCATATATTTT	CASSLSLQGNTIYF